This note documents a single T cell receptor (beta chain) sequence. This clonotype appeared many times. Its antigen is still unknown. One end of the junction varies from germline; a read error may be responsible. The data were obtained in a study of T-cell reconstitution after alpha-beta-depleted transplantation in children (dated by TCRdb to the mid-2010s). At the level of the whole study: T-cell immune reconstitution after TCRalphabeta/CD19-depleted allogeneic hematopoietic cell transplantation in children was quantitatively tracked in the study by means of TCR repertoire profiling.

Reading from cysteine to phenylalanine, the CDR3 counts 16 amino acids. Only the CDR3 DNA is retained, 48 bases long and in frame from the first base. The germline V gene gives CDR1 as MNHEY and CDR2 as SVGAGI. Libraries came from PCR. Sequencing took place on an Illumina HiSeq 2500. To normalize quantification of the TCRbeta repertoire, the TCR libraries were built with molecular barcoding that relied on unique molecular identifiers. Clones were called with MiXCR by TCRdb after fastp trimmed the public reads at Q25, and only in-frame beta chains were retained. Rows are unified per CDR3 protein, each entry keeping the most common DNA and genes. For this sample the table gives 260,000 or so distinct CDR3 sequences, of which more than 10% were detected only once. The ten largest clones represent about 2.6% of the sample.

The sequence derives from a human donor who donated a stem cell graft to a child with acute lymphoblastic leukemia. The sequences come from PBMCs from the stem cell graft donor, collected from the stem cell graft. The chain links TRBV6-5 with TRBJ1-5, with TRBD1 tentatively as D gene (6 bases match). The CDR3 loop reads CASNYRDKGSNQPQHF. In nucleotide form, the sequence is TGTGCCAGCAATTACCGGGACAAAGGGAGCAATCAGCCCCAGCATTTT.